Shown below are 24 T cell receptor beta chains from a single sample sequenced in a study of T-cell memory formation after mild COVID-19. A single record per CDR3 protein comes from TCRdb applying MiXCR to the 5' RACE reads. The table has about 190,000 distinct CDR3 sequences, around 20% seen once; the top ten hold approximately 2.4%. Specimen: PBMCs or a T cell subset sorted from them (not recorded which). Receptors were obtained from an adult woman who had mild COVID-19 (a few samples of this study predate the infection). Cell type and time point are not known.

This CDR3 is CASSPDADTQYF. The DNA for the CDR3 is TGCGCCAGCAGCCCGGACGCAGATACGCAGTATTTT. The J gene is TRBJ2-3, the V gene TRBV5-1; D remains unclear. This CDR3 spans 12 amino acids. Germline assignment: CDR1 SGHRS and CDR2 YFSETQ. With 4 bases removed from V and 4 bases from J, the gap between germline ends came to 7 bases.

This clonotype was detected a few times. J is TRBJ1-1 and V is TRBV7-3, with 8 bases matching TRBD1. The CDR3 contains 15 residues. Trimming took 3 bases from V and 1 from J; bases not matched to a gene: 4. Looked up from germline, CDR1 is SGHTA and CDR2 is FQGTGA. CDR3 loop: CASSLTGEKNTEAFF. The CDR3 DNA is TGTGCCAGCAGCTTGACAGGGGAAAAGAACACTGAAGCTTTCTTT.

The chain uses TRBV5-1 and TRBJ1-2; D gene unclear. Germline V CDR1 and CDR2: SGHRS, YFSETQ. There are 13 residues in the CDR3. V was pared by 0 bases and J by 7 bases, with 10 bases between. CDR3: CASSLDTYGGYTF. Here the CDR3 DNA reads TGCGCCAGCAGCTTGGACACATATGGTGGCTACACCTTC.

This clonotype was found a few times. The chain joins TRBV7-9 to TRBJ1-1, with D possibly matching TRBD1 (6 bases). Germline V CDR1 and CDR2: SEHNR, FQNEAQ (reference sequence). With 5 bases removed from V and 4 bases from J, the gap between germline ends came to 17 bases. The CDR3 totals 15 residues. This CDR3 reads CASSPRREGGTEAFF. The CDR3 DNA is TGTGCCAGCAGCCCGCGGAGGGAAGGGGGCACTGAAGCTTTCTTT.

The chain's CDR3 is CSASRPSYEQYF. CDR3 in DNA: TGCAGTGCTAGTCGTCCCTCCTACGAGCAGTACTTC. The chain is built from TRBV20-1 and TRBJ2-7, with D uncertain. Germline assignment: CDR1 DFQATT and CDR2 SNEGSKA (reference sequence). The V end was cut by 3 bases, the J end by 0 bases, with 6 bases between. The CDR3 runs 12 residues.

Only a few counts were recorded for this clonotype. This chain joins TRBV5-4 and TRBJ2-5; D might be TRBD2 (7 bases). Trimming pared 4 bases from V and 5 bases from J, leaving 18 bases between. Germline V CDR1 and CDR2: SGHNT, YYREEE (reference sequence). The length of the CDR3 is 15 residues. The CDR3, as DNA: TGTGCCAGCAGCCAAGGAGGGGGGGCCGTGGAGACCCAGTACTTC. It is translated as CASSQGGGAVETQYF.

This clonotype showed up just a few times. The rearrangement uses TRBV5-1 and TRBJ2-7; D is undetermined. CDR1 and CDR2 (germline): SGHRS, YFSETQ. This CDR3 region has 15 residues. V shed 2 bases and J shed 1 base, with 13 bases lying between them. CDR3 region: CASSFDHGRSYEQYF. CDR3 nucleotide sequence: TGCGCCAGCAGCTTCGACCACGGACGGTCCTACGAGCAGTACTTC. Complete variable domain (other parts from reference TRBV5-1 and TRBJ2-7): KAGVTQTPRYLIKTRGQQVTLSCSPISGHRSVSWYQQTPGQGLQFLFEYFSETQRNKGNFPGRFSGRQFSNSRSEMNVSTLELGDSALYLCASSFDHGRSYEQYFGPGTRLTVT.

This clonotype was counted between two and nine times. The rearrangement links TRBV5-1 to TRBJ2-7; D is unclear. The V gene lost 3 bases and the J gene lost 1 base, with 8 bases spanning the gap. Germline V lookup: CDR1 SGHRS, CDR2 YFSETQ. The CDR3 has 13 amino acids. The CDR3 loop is CASSSQQSYEQYF. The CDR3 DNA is TGCGCCAGCAGCTCACAGCAATCCTACGAGCAGTACTTC.

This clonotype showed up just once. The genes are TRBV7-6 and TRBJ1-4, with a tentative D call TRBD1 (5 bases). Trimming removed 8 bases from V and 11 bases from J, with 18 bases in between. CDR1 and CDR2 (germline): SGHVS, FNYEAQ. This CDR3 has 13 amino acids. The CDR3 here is CASPSRGEAKLFF. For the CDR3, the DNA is TGTGCCAGCCCCTCGCGGGGGGAGGCGAAACTGTTTTTT.

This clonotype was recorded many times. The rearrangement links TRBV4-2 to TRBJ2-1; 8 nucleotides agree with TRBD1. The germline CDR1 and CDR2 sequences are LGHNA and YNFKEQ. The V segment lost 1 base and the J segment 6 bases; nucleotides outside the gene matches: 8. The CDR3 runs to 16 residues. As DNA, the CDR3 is TGTGCCAGCAGCCAAGCAGGGGGCGGACTGGGCAATGAGCAGTTCTTC. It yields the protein CASSQAGGGLGNEQFF.

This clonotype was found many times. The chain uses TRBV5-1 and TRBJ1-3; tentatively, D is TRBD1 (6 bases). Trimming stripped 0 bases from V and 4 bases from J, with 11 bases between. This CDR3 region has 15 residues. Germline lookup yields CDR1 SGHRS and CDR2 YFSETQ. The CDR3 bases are TGCGCCAGCAGCTTGGCGCAGGGGTCAGGAAACACCATATATTTT. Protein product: CASSLAQGSGNTIYF.

CDR3 nucleotides: TGCAGTGCTAGAGATCGGGCTAGTGGCGTCGAGCAGTACTTC. It codes for CSARDRASGVEQYF. The chain carries TRBV20-1 and TRBJ2-7; unclear D gene. Germline loops: CDR1 DFQATT, CDR2 SNEGSKA (reference sequence). V was clipped by 0 bases and J by 6 bases, with 15 bases between them. This CDR3 spans 14 amino acids.

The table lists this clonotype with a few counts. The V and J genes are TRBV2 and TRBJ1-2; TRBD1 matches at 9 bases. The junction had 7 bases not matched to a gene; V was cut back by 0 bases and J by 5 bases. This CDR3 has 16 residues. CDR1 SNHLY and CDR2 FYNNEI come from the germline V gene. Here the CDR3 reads CASSEALLDRGYGYTF. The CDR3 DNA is TGTGCCAGCAGTGAAGCGCTTCTGGACAGGGGTTATGGCTACACCTTC.

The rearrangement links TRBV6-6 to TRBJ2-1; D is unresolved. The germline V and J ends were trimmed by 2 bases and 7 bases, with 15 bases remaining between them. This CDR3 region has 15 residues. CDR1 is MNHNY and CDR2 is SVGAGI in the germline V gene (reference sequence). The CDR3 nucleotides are TGTGCCAGCAGTTACAGGTCTAGTGCGATGAATGAGCAGTTCTTC. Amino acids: CASSYRSSAMNEQFF.

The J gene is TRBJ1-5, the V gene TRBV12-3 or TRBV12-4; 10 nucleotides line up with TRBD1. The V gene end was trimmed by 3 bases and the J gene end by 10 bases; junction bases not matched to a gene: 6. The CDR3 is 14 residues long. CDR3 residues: CASSLTGGLGPQHF. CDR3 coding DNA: TGTGCCAGCAGTTTGACAGGGGGCTTAGGACCCCAGCATTTT.

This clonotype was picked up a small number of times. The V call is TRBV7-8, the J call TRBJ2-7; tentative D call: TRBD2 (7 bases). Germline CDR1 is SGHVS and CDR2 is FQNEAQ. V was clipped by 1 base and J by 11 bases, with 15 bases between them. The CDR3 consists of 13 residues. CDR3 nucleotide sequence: TGTGCCAGCAGCTTAGGAGGGGGGGCCTCAGAGTACTTC. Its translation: CASSLGGGASEYF.

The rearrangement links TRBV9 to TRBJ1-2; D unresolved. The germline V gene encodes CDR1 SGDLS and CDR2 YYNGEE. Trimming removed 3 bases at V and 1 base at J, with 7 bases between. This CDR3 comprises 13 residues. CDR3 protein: CASSGGFNYGYTF. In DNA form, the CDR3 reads TGTGCCAGCAGCGGAGGGTTTAACTATGGCTACACCTTC.

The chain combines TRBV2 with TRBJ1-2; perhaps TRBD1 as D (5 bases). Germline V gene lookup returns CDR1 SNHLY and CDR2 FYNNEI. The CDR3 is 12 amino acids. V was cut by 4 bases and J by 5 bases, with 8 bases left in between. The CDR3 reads CASSADTYGYTF. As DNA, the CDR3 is TGTGCCAGCAGTGCGGACACTTATGGCTACACCTTC.

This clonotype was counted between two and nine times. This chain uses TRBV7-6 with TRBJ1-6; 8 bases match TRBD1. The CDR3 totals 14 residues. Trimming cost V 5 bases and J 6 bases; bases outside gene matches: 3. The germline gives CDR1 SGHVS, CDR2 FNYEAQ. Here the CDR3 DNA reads TGTGCCAGCAGCAAGGACAGGGCTAATTCACCCCTCCACTTT. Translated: CASSKDRANSPLHF.

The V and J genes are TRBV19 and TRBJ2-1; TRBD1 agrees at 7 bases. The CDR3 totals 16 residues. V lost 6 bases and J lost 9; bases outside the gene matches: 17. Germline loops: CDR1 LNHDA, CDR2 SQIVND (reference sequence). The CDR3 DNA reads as TGTGCCAGTAGCGACCTACAGGGGAAGGTGAACAGTGAGCAGTTCTTC. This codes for CASSDLQGKVNSEQFF.

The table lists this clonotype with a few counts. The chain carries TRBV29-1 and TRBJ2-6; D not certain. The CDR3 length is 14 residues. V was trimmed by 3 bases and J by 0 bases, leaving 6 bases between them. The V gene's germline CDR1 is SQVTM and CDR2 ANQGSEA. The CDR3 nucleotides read TGCAGCGTTGATCAAGTCTCTGGGGCCAACGTCCTGACTTTC. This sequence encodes CSVDQVSGANVLTF.

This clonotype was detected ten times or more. The CDR3: CASSTSGGNYEQYF. The DNA for the CDR3 is TGCGCCAGCAGCACTAGCGGGGGAAACTACGAGCAGTACTTC. The chain joins TRBV5-1 to TRBJ2-7, with 11 bases fitting TRBD2. Germline V gene sequence: CDR1 SGHRS, CDR2 YFSETQ. The V and J ends lost 4 bases and 3 bases, in that order; junction bases with no gene match: 3. The CDR3 totals 14 residues.

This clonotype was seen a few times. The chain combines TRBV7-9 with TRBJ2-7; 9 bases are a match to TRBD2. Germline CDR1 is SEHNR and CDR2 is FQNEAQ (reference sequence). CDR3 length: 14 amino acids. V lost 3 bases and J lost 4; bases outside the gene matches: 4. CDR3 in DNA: TGTGCCAGCAGCTTCAGCGGGGGGCGGTACGAGCAGTACTTC. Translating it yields CASSFSGGRYEQYF. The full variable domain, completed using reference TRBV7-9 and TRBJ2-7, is DTGVSQNPRHKITKRGQNVTFRCDPISEHNRLYWYRQTLGQGPEFLTYFQNEAQLEKSRLLSDRFSAERPKGSFSTLEIQRTEQGDSAMYLCASSFSGGRYEQYFGPGTRLTVT.

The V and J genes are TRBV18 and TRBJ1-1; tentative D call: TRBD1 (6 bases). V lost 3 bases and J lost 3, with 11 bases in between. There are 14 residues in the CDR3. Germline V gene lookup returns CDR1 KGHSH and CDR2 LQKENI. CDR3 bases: TGTGCCAGCTCACCGCAAAAGGGGGACACTGAAGCTTTCTTT. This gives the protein CASSPQKGDTEAFF. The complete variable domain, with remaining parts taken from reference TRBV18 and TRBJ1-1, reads NAGVMQNPRHLVRRRGQEARLRCSPMKGHSHVYWYRQLPEEGLKFMVYLQKENIIDESGMPKERFSAEFPKEGPSILRIQQVVRGDSAAYFCASSPQKGDTEAFFGQGTRLTVV.